This TCR beta chain was documented in a study of T cell changes during pregnancy in multiple sclerosis. Libraries were prepared by immunoSEQ multiplex PCR; TCRdb keeps only in-frame clonotypes and omits some of them. The sample has about 50,000 clones, 94% seen once. CDR1 is SGHRS, CDR2 YFSETQ, per germline. The CDR3 has 13 residues. V lost 0 bases and J lost 5, with 8 bases in between. The source is a female donor with multiple sclerosis, enrolled in a pregnancy study. The gene calls are TRBV5-1 and TRBJ1-2, with unresolved D. This material consisted of CD4+ T cells from peripheral blood mononuclear cells, taken in the third trimester of pregnancy. The CDR3 DNA reads TGCGCCAGCAGCTTGGGTGAGGGTTATGGCTACACCTTC. It yields the protein CASSLGEGYGYTF.